The TCR beta chain described here comes from a study of control samples from healthy donors and cancer patients. CDR1 is LGHDT, CDR2 YNNKEL, per germline (reference sequence). The CDR3 contains 17 residues. Trimming took 4 bases from V and 2 from J; bases not matched to a gene: 8. Profiling relied on immunoSEQ multiplex PCR, and the TCRdb table lists in-frame clones only, not all of them. Among about 170,000 clones listed, around 88% were seen once. The chain joins TRBV3-1 (or the pseudogene TRBV3-2) to TRBJ2-1, with TRBD1 matching over 10 bases. The specimen sequenced was blood. The receptor was derived from a young woman in good health. CDR3 coding DNA: TGTGCCAGCAGCCTTCCTAGACAGGGGGCTACCTACAATGAGCAGTTCTTC. Protein product: CASSLPRQGATYNEQFF.